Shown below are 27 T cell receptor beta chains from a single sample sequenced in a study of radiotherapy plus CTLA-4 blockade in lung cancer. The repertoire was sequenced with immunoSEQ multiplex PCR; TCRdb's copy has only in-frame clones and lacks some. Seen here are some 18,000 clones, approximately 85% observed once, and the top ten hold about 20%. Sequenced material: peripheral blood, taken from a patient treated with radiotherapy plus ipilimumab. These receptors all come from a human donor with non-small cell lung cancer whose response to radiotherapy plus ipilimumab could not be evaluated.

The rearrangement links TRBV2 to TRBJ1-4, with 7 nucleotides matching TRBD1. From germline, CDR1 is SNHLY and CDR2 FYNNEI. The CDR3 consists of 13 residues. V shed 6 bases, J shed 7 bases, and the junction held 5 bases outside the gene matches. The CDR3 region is CASRDRALEKLFF. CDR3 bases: TGTGCCAGCAGAGACAGGGCCCTTGAAAAACTGTTTTTT. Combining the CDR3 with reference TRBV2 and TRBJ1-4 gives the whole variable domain EPEVTQTPSHQVTQMGQEVILRCVPISNHLYFYWYRQILGQKVEFLVSFYNNEISEKSEIFDDQFSVERPDGSNFTLKIRSTKLEDSAMYFCASRDRALEKLFFGSGTQLSVL.

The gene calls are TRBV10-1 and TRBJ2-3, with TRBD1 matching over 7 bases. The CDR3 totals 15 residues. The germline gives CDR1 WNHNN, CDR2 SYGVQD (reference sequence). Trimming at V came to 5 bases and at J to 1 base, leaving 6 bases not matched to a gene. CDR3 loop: CASSMGQFRTDTQYF. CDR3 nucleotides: TGCGCCAGCAGTATGGGACAGTTTCGCACAGATACGCAGTATTTT.

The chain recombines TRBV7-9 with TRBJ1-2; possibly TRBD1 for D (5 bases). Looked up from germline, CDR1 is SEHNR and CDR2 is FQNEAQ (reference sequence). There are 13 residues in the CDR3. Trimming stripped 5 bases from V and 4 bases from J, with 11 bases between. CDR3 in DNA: TGTGCCAGCAGCCGGGGGGATGGCTATGGCTACACCTTC. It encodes CASSRGDGYGYTF.

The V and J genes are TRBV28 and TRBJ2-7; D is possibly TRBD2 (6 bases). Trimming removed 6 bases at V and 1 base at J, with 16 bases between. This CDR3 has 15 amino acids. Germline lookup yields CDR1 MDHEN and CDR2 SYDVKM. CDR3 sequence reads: CASSPRGTGSYEQYF. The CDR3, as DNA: TGTGCCAGCAGCCCCCGCGGGACCGGTTCCTACGAGCAGTACTTC.

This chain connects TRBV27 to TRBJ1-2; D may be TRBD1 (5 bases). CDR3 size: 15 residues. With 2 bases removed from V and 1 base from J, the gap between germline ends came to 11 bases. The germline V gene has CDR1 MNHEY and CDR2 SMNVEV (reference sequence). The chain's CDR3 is CASSLSGGSNYGYTF. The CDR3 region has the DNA TGTGCCAGCAGTTTAAGCGGGGGAAGTAACTATGGCTACACCTTC.

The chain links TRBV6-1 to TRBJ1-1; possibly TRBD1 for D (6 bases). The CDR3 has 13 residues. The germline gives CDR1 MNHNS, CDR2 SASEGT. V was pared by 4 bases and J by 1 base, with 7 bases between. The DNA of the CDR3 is TGTGCCAGCAGTGTCAGGGGGAACACTGAAGCTTTCTTT. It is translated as CASSVRGNTEAFF.

In nucleotides, the CDR3 is TGTGCCAGATCAGCCCGGGATGGTGATACGCAGTATTTT. Translated, it gives CARSARDGDTQYF. The chain couples TRBV7-9 to TRBJ2-3; a weak D match, TRBD2 (5 bases). The CDR3 is made up of 13 amino acids. V lost 9 bases, J lost 6 bases, and 16 bases lay in between. CDR1 is SEHNR, CDR2 FQNEAQ, per germline (reference sequence).

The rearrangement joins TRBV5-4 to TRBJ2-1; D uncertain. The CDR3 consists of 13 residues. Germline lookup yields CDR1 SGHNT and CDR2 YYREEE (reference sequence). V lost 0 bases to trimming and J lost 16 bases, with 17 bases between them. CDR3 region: CASSLETERLPFF. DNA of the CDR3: TGTGCCAGCAGCTTGGAGACGGAGAGACTTCCCTTCTTC.

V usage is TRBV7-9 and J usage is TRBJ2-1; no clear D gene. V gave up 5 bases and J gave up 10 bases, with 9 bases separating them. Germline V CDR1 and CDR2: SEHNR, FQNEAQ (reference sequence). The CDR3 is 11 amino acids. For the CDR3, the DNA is TGTGCCAGCAGCATGTCTCGGGAGCAGTTCTTC. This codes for CASSMSREQFF.

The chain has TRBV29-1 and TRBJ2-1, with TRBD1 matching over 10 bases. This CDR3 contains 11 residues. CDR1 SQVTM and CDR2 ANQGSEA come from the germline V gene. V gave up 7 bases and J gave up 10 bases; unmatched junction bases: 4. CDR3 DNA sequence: TGCAGCGCTGGGGACAGGGGAGAGCAGTTCTTC. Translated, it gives CSAGDRGEQFF.

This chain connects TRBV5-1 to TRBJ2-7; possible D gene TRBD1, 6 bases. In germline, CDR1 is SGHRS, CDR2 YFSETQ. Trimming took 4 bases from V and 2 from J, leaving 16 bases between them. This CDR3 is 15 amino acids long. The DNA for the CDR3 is TGCGCCAGCAGCCTGCCTGGGACATCAGCCTACGAGCAGTACTTC. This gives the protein CASSLPGTSAYEQYF.

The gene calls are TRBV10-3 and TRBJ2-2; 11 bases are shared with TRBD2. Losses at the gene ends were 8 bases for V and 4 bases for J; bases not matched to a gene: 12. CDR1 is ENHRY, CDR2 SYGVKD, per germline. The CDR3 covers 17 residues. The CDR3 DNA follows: TGTGCCATCGGACGGCGTAGCGGGGGGGCTAGCACCGGGGAGCTGTTTTTT. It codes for CAIGRRSGGASTGELFF.

The CDR3 loop is CASSLGVAGGQGYTF. CDR3 coding DNA: TGTGCCAGCAGCTTAGGGGTGGCGGGGGGTCAAGGCTACACCTTC. V gene TRBV7-2 combines with J gene TRBJ1-2, with D possibly TRBD1 on 5 matching bases. The V end was cut by 1 base, the J end by 8 bases, with 17 bases between. CDR3 size: 15 residues. CDR1 SGHTA and CDR2 FQGNSA come from the germline V gene.

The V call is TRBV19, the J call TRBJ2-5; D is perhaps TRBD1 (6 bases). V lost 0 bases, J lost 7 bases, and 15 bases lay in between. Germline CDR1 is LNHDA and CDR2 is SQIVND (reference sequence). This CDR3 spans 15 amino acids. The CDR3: CASSIDQGQRGTQYF. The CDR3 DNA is TGTGCCAGTAGTATAGATCAGGGGCAAAGAGGGACCCAGTACTTC.

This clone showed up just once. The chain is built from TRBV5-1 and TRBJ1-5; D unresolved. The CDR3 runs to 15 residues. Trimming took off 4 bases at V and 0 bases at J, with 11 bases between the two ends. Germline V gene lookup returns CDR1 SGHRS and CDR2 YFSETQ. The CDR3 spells CASSPREDSNQPQHF. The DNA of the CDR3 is TGCGCCAGCAGCCCCCGGGAGGATAGCAATCAGCCCCAGCATTTT.

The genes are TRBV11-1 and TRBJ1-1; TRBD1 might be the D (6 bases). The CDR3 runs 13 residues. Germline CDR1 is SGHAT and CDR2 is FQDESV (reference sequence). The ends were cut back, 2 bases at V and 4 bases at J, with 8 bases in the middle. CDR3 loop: CASSLTGLTEAFF. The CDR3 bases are TGTGCCAGCAGCTTAACAGGGCTCACTGAAGCTTTCTTT.

The CDR3 sequence: CASSIAQWAGANYGYTF. Here the CDR3 DNA reads TGTGCCAGTAGTATTGCTCAGTGGGCAGGGGCTAACTATGGCTACACCTTC. The chain uses TRBV19 and TRBJ1-2; D possibly corresponds to TRBD1 (6 bases). V gave up 3 bases and J gave up 0 bases, with 17 bases separating them. The V gene's germline CDR1 is LNHDA and CDR2 SQIVND (reference sequence). The CDR3 has 17 residues.

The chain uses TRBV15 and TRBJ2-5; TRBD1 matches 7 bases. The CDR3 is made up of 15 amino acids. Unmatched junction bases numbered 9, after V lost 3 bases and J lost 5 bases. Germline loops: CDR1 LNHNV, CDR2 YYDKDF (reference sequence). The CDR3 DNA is TGTGCCACCAGCAGGCAAACCGGGACAGTCGAGACCCAGTACTTC. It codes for CATSRQTGTVETQYF.

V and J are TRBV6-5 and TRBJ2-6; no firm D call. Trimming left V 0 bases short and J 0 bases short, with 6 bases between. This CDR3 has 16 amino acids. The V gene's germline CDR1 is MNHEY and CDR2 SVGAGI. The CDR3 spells CASSYSQSSGANVLTF. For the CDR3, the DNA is TGTGCCAGCAGTTACTCTCAGTCCTCTGGGGCCAACGTCCTGACTTTC.

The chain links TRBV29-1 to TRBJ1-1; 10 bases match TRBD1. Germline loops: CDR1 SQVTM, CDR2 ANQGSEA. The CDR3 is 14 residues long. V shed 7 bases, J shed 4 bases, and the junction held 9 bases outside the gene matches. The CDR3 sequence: CSADEDRGRTEAFF. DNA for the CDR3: TGCAGCGCGGACGAAGACAGGGGGCGCACTGAAGCTTTCTTT. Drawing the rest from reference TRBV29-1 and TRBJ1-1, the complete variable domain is SAVISQKPSRDICQRGTSLTIQCQVDSQVTMMFWYRQQPGQSLTLIATANQGSEATYESGFVIDKFPISRPNLTFSTLTVSNMSPEDSSIYLCSADEDRGRTEAFFGQGTRLTVV.

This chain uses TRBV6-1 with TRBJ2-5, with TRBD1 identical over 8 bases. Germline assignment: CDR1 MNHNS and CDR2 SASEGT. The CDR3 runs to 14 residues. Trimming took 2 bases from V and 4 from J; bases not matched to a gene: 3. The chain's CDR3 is CASSESGGPETQYF. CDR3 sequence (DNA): TGTGCCAGCAGTGAATCAGGGGGCCCAGAGACCCAGTACTTC.

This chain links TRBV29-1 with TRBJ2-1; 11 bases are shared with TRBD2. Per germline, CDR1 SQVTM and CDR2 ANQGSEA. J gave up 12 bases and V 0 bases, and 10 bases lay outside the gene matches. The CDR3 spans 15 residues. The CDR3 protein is CSVEDTASGRPGQFF. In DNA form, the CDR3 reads TGCAGCGTTGAAGATACGGCTAGCGGGAGGCCGGGGCAGTTCTTC.

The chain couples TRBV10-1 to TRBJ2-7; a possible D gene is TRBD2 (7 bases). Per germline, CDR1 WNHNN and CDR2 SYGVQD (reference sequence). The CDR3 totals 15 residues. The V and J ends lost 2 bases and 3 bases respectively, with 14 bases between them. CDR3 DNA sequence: TGCGCCAGCAGTGAGGGTGCGGGGGCGATCTACGAGCAGTACTTC. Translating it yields CASSEGAGAIYEQYF.

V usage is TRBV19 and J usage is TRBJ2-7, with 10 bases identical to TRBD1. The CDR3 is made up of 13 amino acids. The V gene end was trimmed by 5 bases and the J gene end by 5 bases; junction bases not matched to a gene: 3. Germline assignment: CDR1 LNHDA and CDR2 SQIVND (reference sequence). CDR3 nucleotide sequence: TGTGCCAGTAGTCAGGGACAGGGGAACGAGCAGTACTTC. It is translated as CASSQGQGNEQYF.

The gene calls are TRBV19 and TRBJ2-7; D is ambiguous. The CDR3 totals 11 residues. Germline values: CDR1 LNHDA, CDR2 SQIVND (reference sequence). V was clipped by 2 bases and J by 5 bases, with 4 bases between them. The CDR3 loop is CASSISDEQYF. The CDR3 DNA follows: TGTGCCAGTAGTATATCCGACGAGCAGTACTTC.

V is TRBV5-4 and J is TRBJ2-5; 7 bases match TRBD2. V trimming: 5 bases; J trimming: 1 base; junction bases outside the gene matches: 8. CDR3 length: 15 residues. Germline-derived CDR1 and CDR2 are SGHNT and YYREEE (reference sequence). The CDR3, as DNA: TGTGCCAGCAGTCTCGAGCGGGGTTTCCAAGAGACCCAGTACTTC. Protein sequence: CASSLERGFQETQYF.

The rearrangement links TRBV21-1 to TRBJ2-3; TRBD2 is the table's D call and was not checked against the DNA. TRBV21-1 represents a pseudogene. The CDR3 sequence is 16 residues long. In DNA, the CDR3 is TGTGCCAGCGCCCCTTGGCGGGAGGTGGGCACAGATACGCAGTATTTT. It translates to CASAPWREVGTDTQYF.